A few counts support the clone carrying this T cell receptor (beta chain). What it binds is not known. The source of the sample is a study of T cell repertoires in cytomegalovirus infection. Study background: Matching HLA type and CMV infection were both indicated by public TCR beta signatures.

Points from the study as a whole: HLA-C-restricted CMV-specific TCR beta clonotypes were dominant in the ex vivo response. CMV carriers with the relevant HLA were identified by cumulative public TCR beta family frequency.

TCRdb processed the reads anew with MiXCR; each CDR3 protein has one entry. Among around 260,000 distinct CDR3 sequences, roughly 9.1% were seen once, and the ten largest hold over 12%. This CDR3 has 16 amino acids. V lost 3 bases to trimming and J lost 4 bases; unmatched junction nucleotides: 8. CDR1 is DFQATT and CDR2 is SNEGSKA in the germline V gene (reference sequence). The receptor was isolated from a human donor in good health (CMV status not recorded). Some clones in this sample may be carry-over from other donors' samples. The sample was PBMCs. The chain employs TRBV20-1 and TRBJ2-4; 11 positions match TRBD2. The DNA of the CDR3 is TGCAGTGCTAGGGCCGGGACTAGCGGCCTAAAAAACATTCAGTACTTC. This gives the protein CSARAGTSGLKNIQYF.